Here is one TCR beta chain with its context. It has no known antigen specificity. The input lacks base qualities; no much larger clone sits a single base away. This specimen comes from a study of T cells after yellow fever vaccination (dated by TCRdb to between 2018 and 2021). Study-level background: Libraries from fractions with low cell numbers were prepared with the SMART-Seq v4 Ultra Low Input RNA kit. The cohort comprised two healthy male donors, one aged 18 to 30 and one aged 30 to 40 years. Bulk TCR alpha and beta repertoires were sequenced longitudinally to track T-cell clones before and after primary and booster YFV17D yellow fever vaccination. Bulk PBMC replicates and cell subsets were isolated from blood drawn at multiple timepoints before and after both primary and secondary immunization. The study at large found these results: Because only a couple of donors were included in the study, the extent to which the findings can be generalized is limited. After the booster, most clones that had expanded after primary vaccination were detected again (about 95% of CD4 and 88% of CD8), suggesting broad maintenance of memory. Because abundant contaminating clonotypes from the bulk population could be contained in FACS-sorted repertoires, computational filtering was required. A small share of clonotypes was detected in both CD4 and CD8 compartments, with the overlap likely arising from convergent recombination. The secondary T-cell response was found to be weaker but faster than the primary response, with a peak reached on day 5 rather than on day 15.

V is trimmed back by 1 base and J by 7 bases, and the junction contains 8 bases that no gene match accounts for. CDR1 and CDR2 are read off the germline V gene as SNHLY and FYNNEI. The CDR3, from cysteine to phenylalanine, totals 15 residues. Kept here is only the CDR3 DNA, which spans 45 bases and is read in frame from base 1. Synthesis of TCR cDNA relied on 5'RACE template switching, a step that introduced a universal primer site along with unique molecular identifiers. Priming for cDNA synthesis came from both the TCR alpha and TCR beta constant segments. Libraries were amplified in two PCR steps, with sample barcodes and sequencing adapters added in the second step. Sequencing of libraries was done on Illumina HiSeq 2500 (2x100 bp) or NovaSeq (2x150 bp). Regarding the original processing steps: MIGEC was used to demultiplex reads and collapse the reads into UMI consensus sequences, and MiXCR was used for V(D)J alignment. Clonotypes responding to the vaccine were identified with edgeR on replicate PBMC samples, with the criteria of FDR below 0.01 and a log2 fold change above 5 up to day 15. Each bulk clonotype was labeled CD4 or CD8 based on which sequenced repertoire, CD4 or CD8, contained the clonotype at higher abundance. TCRdb handled the public reads itself, with Q25 trimming in fastp and clone calling in MiXCR, and kept productive beta chains. When rows share a CDR3 protein, they turn into one entry using the most common DNA and genes. The V and J calls and clone size are TCRdb's, not the authors'. The sample yields hundreds of thousands of distinct CDR3 sequences; about 9.9% were counted once. Together, the top ten hold around 19% of the sample.

The sample's treatment or condition, from its label and the paper: live attenuated yellow fever vaccine strain. At each blood-draw timepoint, two biological replicates of bulk PBMCs were collected. A standard Ficoll-Paque protocol was used to isolate PBMCs from peripheral blood. TriZol was used to extract RNA from bulk PBMCs, from CD4 and CD8 fractions, and from dextramer-positive and dextramer-negative fractions. This sequence uses TRBV2 and TRBJ1-2, and 8 junction bases match TRBD1. Here the sequenced sample was PBMCs, taken on the day of the first yellow fever vaccination. This TCR was sampled from a man aged 18 to 30 who received the YFV17D yellow fever vaccine. The bases read TGTGCCAGCAGTGAAGGGGGAACAGGGGGACGTGGCTACACCTTC. This is translated as CASSEGGTGGRGYTF.